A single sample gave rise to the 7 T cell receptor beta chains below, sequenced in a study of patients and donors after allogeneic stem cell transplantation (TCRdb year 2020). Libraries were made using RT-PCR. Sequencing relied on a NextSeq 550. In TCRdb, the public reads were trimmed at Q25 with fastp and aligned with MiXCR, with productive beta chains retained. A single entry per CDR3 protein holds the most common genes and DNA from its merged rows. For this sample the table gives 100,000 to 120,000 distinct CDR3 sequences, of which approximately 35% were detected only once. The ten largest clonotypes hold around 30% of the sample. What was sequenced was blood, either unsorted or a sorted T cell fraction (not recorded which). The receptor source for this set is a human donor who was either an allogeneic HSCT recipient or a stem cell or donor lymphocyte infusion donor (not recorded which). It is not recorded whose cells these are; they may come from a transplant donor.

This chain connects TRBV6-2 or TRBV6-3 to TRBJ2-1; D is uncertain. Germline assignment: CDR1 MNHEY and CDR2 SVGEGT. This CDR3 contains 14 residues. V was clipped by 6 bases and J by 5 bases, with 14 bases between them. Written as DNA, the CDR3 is TGTGCCAGCAGCGCCACCGGCGCTAACAATGAGCAGTTCTTC. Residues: CASSATGANNEQFF.

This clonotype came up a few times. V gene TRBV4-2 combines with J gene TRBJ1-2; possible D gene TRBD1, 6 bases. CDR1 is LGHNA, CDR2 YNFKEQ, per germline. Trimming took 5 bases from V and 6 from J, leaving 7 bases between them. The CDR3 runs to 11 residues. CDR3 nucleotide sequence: TGTGCCAGCAGCTACAGGGATGGCTACACCTTC. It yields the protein CASSYRDGYTF.

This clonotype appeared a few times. The CDR3 DNA is TGTGCCAGCAGCCGAGACTACGAGCAGTACTTC. Protein: CASSRDYEQYF. V usage is TRBV7-9 and J usage is TRBJ2-7, with unresolved D. V gave up 5 bases and J gave up 3 bases, with 5 bases separating them. The CDR3 loop spans 11 amino acids. Germline V gives CDR1 SEHNR, CDR2 FQNEAQ (reference sequence).

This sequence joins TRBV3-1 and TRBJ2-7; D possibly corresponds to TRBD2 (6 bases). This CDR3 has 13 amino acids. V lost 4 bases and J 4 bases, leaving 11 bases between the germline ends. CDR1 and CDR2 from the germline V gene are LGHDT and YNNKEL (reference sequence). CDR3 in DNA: TGTGCCAGCAGCCGGACGGACTATTACGAGCAGTACTTC. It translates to CASSRTDYYEQYF.

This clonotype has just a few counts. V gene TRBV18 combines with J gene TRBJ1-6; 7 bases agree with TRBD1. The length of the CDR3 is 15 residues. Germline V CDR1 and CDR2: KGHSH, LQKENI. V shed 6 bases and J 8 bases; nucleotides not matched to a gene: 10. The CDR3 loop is CASSPGGQLHSPLHF. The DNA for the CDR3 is TGTGCCAGCTCGCCGGGGGGACAGCTTCATTCACCCCTCCACTTT.

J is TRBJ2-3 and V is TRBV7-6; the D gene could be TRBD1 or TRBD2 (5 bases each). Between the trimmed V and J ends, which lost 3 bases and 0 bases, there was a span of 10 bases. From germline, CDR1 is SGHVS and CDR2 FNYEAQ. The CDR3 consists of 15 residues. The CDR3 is CASSLRGTSTDTQYF. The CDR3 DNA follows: TGTGCCAGCAGCTTGAGGGGAACTAGCACAGATACGCAGTATTTT.

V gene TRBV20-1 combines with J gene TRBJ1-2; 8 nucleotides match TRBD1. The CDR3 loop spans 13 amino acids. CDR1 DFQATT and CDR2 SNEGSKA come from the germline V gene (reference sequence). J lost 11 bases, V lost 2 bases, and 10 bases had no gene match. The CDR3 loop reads CSARLRGQAKYTF. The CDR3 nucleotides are TGCAGTGCTAGATTACGGGGACAGGCCAAGTACACCTTC.